The 5 T cell receptor beta chains in this list originate from one sample, sequenced in a study of blood T cell repertoires in COVID-19. Produced via immunoSEQ multiplex PCR; TCRdb's table is partial and in-frame only. The table includes 200,000 to 250,000 clones, under 85% detected once. Sequenced input: peripheral blood. These TCRs come from a woman aged 80 or over with COVID-19, enrolled during active disease.

The V and J genes are TRBV6-6 and TRBJ1-2, with D maybe TRBD1 (5 bases). Germline loops: CDR1 MNHNY, CDR2 SVGAGI (reference sequence). V lost 7 bases, J lost 5 bases, and 11 bases lay in between. The CDR3 length is 12 residues. The CDR3 nucleotides read TGTGCCAGCACAGGGAATAGTTATGGCTACACCTTC. Protein product: CASTGNSYGYTF.

V gene TRBV6-6 combines with J gene TRBJ2-5; 7 bases map to TRBD2. Germline V gene sequence: CDR1 MNHNY, CDR2 SVGAGI (reference sequence). Trimming at V came to 6 bases and at J to 7 bases, leaving 8 bases not matched to a gene. The CDR3 has 13 residues. This chain's CDR3 is CASRVVSGGTQYF. The CDR3 DNA reads TGTGCCAGCAGGGTTGTATCGGGGGGGACCCAGTACTTC.

The chain employs TRBV3-1 (or the pseudogene TRBV3-2) and TRBJ1-1; no clear D gene. V was clipped by 1 base and J by 5 bases, with 11 bases between them. Per the germline V gene, CDR1 is LGHDT and CDR2 is YNNKEL (reference sequence). CDR3 size: 14 residues. In DNA form, the CDR3 reads TGTGCCAGCAGCCAAGGAGGGTTGGGGACTGAAGCTTTCTTT. This encodes CASSQGGLGTEAFF.

The V and J genes are TRBV5-1 and TRBJ1-2; 10 nucleotides agree with TRBD1. The CDR3 totals 15 residues. Germline V gene data show CDR1 as SGHRS and CDR2 as YFSETQ. V lost 1 base to trimming and J lost 3 bases; unmatched junction nucleotides: 3. The CDR3 sequence: CASSLSDRGDYGYTF. CDR3 bases: TGCGCCAGCAGCTTGTCGGACAGGGGGGACTATGGCTACACCTTC. The entire variable domain, with the rest obtained from reference TRBV5-1 and TRBJ1-2, is as follows: KAGVTQTPRYLIKTRGQQVTLSCSPISGHRSVSWYQQTPGQGLQFLFEYFSETQRNKGNFPGRFSGRQFSNSRSEMNVSTLELGDSALYLCASSLSDRGDYGYTFGSGTRLTVV.

The J gene is TRBJ1-2, the V gene TRBV2; D gene unclear. CDR3 length: 12 residues. V was clipped by 3 bases and J by 4 bases, with 6 bases between them. The germline gives CDR1 SNHLY, CDR2 FYNNEI. In nucleotides, the CDR3 is TGTGCCAGCAGTGACCCGGGCTATGGCTACACCTTC. Its translation is CASSDPGYGYTF.